Here is one TCR beta chain with its context. What it binds is unknown. This entry is derived from a study of identical twins. Study-level results: For zero-insertion analyses, partial confounding could come from invariant MAIT and iNKT cells.

The V end was cut by 2 bases, the J end by 10 bases, with 12 bases between. This CDR3 is built from 13 residues. The germline CDR1 and CDR2 sequences are LGHNT and FRNRAP. TCRdb called the 5' RACE reads again in MiXCR, with one record for every CDR3 protein. The sample comprises under 900,000 distinct CDR3 sequences, roughly an eighth of which are singletons, and 1.5% to 2% rests with the top ten. In addition, the sample was reused for a study of yellow fever vaccine responses in identical twins. That report adds: Twins' vaccine T cell responses were reported to seem partly convergent and partly personalized.

This sequence originates from a woman between 18 and 29 years old in good health. The sample was PBMCs. V is TRBV12-5 and J is TRBJ2-1; D is perhaps TRBD2 (5 bases). CDR3 sequence (DNA): TGTGCTAGTGGTTTGCCCCCCCGACTAGAGCAGTTCTTC. Translation gives CASGLPPRLEQFF. Full variable domain (remainder filled in from reference TRBV12-5 and TRBJ2-1): DARVTQTPRHKVTEMGQEVTMRCQPILGHNTVFWYRQTMMQGLELLAYFRNRAPLDDSGMPKDRFSAEMPDATLATLKIQPSEPRDSAVYFCASGLPPRLEQFFGPGTRLTVL.